This record looks at one T cell receptor beta chain sequence and its context. Its antigen is not identified. The germline gives CDR1 SGHNT, CDR2 YYREEE (reference sequence). V shed 4 bases, J shed 8 bases, and the junction held 13 bases outside the gene matches. CDR3 size: 16 residues. The data derive from a study of T cell responses to AZD1222 COVID-19 vaccine. The study's findings and limits: Rises in breadth and depth of Spike-specific TCRs came after two AZD1222 doses.

Libraries were prepared by immunoSEQ multiplex PCR; TCRdb keeps only in-frame clonotypes and omits some of them. The table records approximately 150,000 clones, 92% of them present only once. The specimen comprised peripheral blood, sampled on day 0 of AZD1222 vaccination. The J gene is TRBJ2-1, the V gene TRBV5-4; 9 bases align to TRBD2. This clonotype originated in an adult in good health. This CDR3 is CASSRGGTSRYDEQFF. CDR3 sequence (DNA): TGTGCCAGCAGCCGCGGAGGGACTAGCCGATACGATGAGCAGTTCTTC. The full variable domain, rest sourced from reference TRBV5-4 and TRBJ2-1, is ETGVTQSPTHLIKTRGQQVTLRCSSQSGHNTVSWYQQALGQGPQFIFQYYREEENGRGNFPPRFSGLQFPNYSSELNVNALELDDSALYLCASSRGGTSRYDEQFFGPGTRLTVL.